One sample yielded the 12 T cell receptor beta chains listed below, sequenced in a study of T-cell memory formation after mild COVID-19. TCRdb independently ran MiXCR on the 5' RACE reads; one entry per CDR3 protein. The data hold hundreds of thousands of distinct CDR3 sequences, with 20% to 25% observed a single time. Input material: PBMCs or a T cell subset sorted from them (not recorded which). These receptors were obtained from an adult woman who had mild COVID-19 (a few samples of this study predate the infection). Cell type and time point are not known.

J is TRBJ2-6 and V is TRBV12-3 or TRBV12-4, with D possibly matching TRBD1 (6 bases). The CDR3 runs 15 residues. V was clipped by 5 bases and J by 2 bases, with 10 bases between them. CDR3 nucleotide sequence: TGTGCCAGCAGTCAGAGGACAGCTGGGGCCAACGTCCTGACTTTC. Translation gives CASSQRTAGANVLTF.

At least ten counts were recorded for this clonotype. The V gene is TRBV23-1, the J gene TRBJ2-5; the D gene is possibly TRBD1 (6 bases). TRBV23-1 is labeled an ORF, and its function is uncertain. The CDR3 is 11 amino acids. Trimming stripped 6 bases from V and 13 bases from J, with 15 bases between. The CDR3 DNA reads as TGCGCCAGCAGCCTAGACAGGTTGGGGTACTTC. This sequence encodes CASSLDRLGYF.

This clonotype showed up just a few times. This rearrangement joins TRBV20-1 to TRBJ2-7, with TRBD1 matching 7 bases. V lost 6 bases and J lost 6; bases outside the gene matches: 8. This CDR3 contains 12 residues. CDR1 and CDR2 (germline): DFQATT, SNEGSKA (reference sequence). CDR3 in DNA: TGCAGTGCCGGGACAGCGAGTGGCGAGCAGTACTTC. This gives the protein CSAGTASGEQYF.

The sample holds a few counts of this clonotype. This sequence joins TRBV5-8 and TRBJ1-1; the D is unclear. V shed 4 bases and J shed 5 bases, with 6 bases lying between them. The CDR3 is 11 residues long. CDR1 is SGHTS, CDR2 YDEGEE, per germline. CDR3 sequence: CASSIVTEAFF. The DNA for the CDR3 is TGTGCCAGCAGCATTGTAACTGAAGCTTTCTTT.

This clonotype was counted between two and nine times. V and J are TRBV20-1 and TRBJ2-4; D ambiguous. Germline-derived CDR1 and CDR2 are DFQATT and SNEGSKA (reference sequence). The CDR3 has 15 amino acids. The DNA for the CDR3 is TGCACCGCCTATTCGGCGGCCCTAGCCAAAAACATTCAGTACTTC. Its protein is CTAYSAALAKNIQYF.

The chain employs TRBV11-1 and TRBJ2-3; TRBD2 is a possible D gene (6 bases). CDR3 length: 16 amino acids. Germline loops: CDR1 SGHAT, CDR2 FQDESV (reference sequence). Trimming pared 5 bases from V and 5 bases from J, leaving 20 bases between. The CDR3 protein is CASSPRDGLSQDTQYF. The CDR3 DNA is TGTGCCAGCAGCCCGCGGGACGGACTGTCCCAAGATACGCAGTATTTT.

This clonotype came up a few times. CDR3 coding DNA: TGTGCCAGCAACCCAGGGGCCCAAGGCTACGAGCAGTACTTC. Amino acids: CASNPGAQGYEQYF. The chain recombines TRBV12-3 or TRBV12-4 with TRBJ2-7; D may be TRBD1 (6 bases). V dropped 7 bases and J dropped 3 bases, with 16 bases sitting between them. The CDR3 contains 14 residues.

The genes are TRBV7-6 and TRBJ2-7; D might be TRBD2 (5 bases). CDR3 size: 14 residues. CDR1 and CDR2 (germline): SGHVS, FNYEAQ. V was shortened by 3 bases and J by 6 bases, with 15 bases between the two germline ends. CDR3 in amino acids: CASSFLEAPGEQYF. As DNA, the CDR3 is TGTGCCAGCAGCTTTTTGGAGGCGCCGGGCGAGCAGTACTTC.

The genes are TRBV7-9 and TRBJ1-5, with TRBD1 matching 10 bases. Per germline, CDR1 SEHNR and CDR2 FQNEAQ (reference sequence). V lost 3 bases, J lost 6 bases, and 5 bases stayed unmatched. The CDR3 loop spans 15 amino acids. The CDR3 DNA reads as TGTGCCAGCAGCTTTGGGACAGGGGAGATTCAGCCCCAGCATTTT. Residues: CASSFGTGEIQPQHF.

The chain carries TRBV12-3 or TRBV12-4 and TRBJ1-1, with D unresolved. The CDR3 spans 17 residues. The V gene lost 1 base and the J gene lost 6 bases, with 21 bases spanning the gap. DNA of the CDR3: TGTGCCAGCAGTTTAGTTTGGGTTTCGCCTATTTTCTCTGAAGCTTTCTTT. Encoded protein: CASSLVWVSPIFSEAFF.

The chain uses TRBV12-3 or TRBV12-4 and TRBJ1-2, with 9 bases aligning to TRBD1. The CDR3 length is 13 residues. Losses at the gene ends were 5 bases for V and 4 bases for J; bases not matched to a gene: 2. CDR3 amino acids: CASSTGGAYGYTF. CDR3 bases: TGTGCCAGCAGTACAGGGGGCGCCTATGGCTACACCTTC.

The table lists this clonotype with many counts. This chain links TRBV7-9 with TRBJ2-5; 9 bases line up with TRBD2. The CDR3 is made up of 16 amino acids. V was clipped by 1 base and J by 4 bases; unmatched bases: 7. In germline, CDR1 is SEHNR, CDR2 FQNEAQ (reference sequence). CDR3 protein: CASSLGLAGVGETQYF. DNA for the CDR3: TGTGCCAGCAGCTTAGGATTAGCGGGAGTAGGAGAGACCCAGTACTTC.